Listed below are T cell receptor beta chains from one sample, sequenced in a study of T cells in tuberculosis. TCRdb's table, derived via immunoSEQ multiplex PCR, lists solely in-frame clones and lacks some. The table has roughly 35,000 clones, over 90% seen once; the top ten hold approximately 7.5%. The sample was PBMCs. Receptors originate from a donor aged 10-29 years with latent tuberculosis or without tuberculosis infection. CDR3s include the opening cysteine and the closing phenylalanine or tryptophan. The D gene is left open where the match is weak. The size entry is marked missing in some rows and otherwise reads once, few, many or a size class.

v_call	d_call	clone_size	j_call	cdr3_nt	cdr3_aa
TRBV2	-	once	TRBJ1-3	TGTGCCAGGAAGGAGAGCTCTGGAAACACCATATATTTT	CARKESSGNTIYF
TRBV29-1	TRBD1	-	TRBJ1-1	TGCAGCTACCGACAGGGGGCATTCGCTGAAGCTTTCTTT	CSYRQGAFAEAFF
TRBV9	-	-	TRBJ2-3	TGTGCCAGCAGCGTAGATCGGGAGTCGCAGTATTTT	CASSVDRESQYF
TRBV5-1	-	-	TRBJ2-7	TGCGCCAGCAGCTTGGCCAGGGGGGACTCCCGTAATTTCTACGAGCAGTACTTC	CASSLARGDSRNFYEQYF
TRBV28	-	-	TRBJ1-6	TGTGCCAGCGGAGTCGAGGACAGACGAAGTTCACCCCTCCACTTT	CASGVEDRRSSPLHF
TRBV5-1	-	-	TRBJ2-7	TGCGCCAGCAGCTTGGGCAGGACCTACGAGCAGTACTTC	CASSLGRTYEQYF
TRBV7-9	-	-	TRBJ1-5	TGTGCCAGCAGCTTAGAAAGCAGCGTTAATCAGCCCCAGCATTTT	CASSLESSVNQPQHF
TRBV9	-	-	TRBJ1-1	TGTGCCAGCAGCGTAGGGGAGGGGGAAGCTTTCTTT	CASSVGEGEAFF
TRBV10-3	-	-	TRBJ1-2	TGTGCCATCAGTTGGCAGGGGAGAGTGGAAGGCTACACCTTC	CAISWQGRVEGYTF
TRBV29-1	TRBD1	once	TRBJ2-3	TGCAGCGTTGAAGCCAGGGGGCTTGGCACAGATACGCAGTATTTT	CSVEARGLGTDTQYF
TRBV5-4	-	once	TRBJ2-3	TGTGCCAGCAGCTCCTACACAGATACGCAGTATTTT	CASSSYTDTQYF
TRBV19	-	-	TRBJ1-2	TGTGCCAGTAGTATAGCTCGGGTTAGTGGCTATGGCTACACCTTC	CASSIARVSGYGYTF
TRBV7-3	-	-	TRBJ2-3	TGTGCCAGCAGCTTAGGCGGGGTGACAGATACGCAGTATTTT	CASSLGGVTDTQYF
TRBV29-1	TRBD1	-	TRBJ1-2	TGCAGCGTTGGCCAGGGGGCGGGAAAATATGGCTACACCTTC	CSVGQGAGKYGYTF
TRBV5-1	TRBD1	-	TRBJ2-1	TGCGCCAGCAGCGCCGGCAGGGGGAACAATGAGCAGTTCTTC	CASSAGRGNNEQFF